The TCR beta chain described here comes from a study of T cells in localized non-small cell lung cancer (dated by TCRdb to about 2020). Background on the whole study: The study examined T cell repertoires in roughly 240 patients with early-stage NSCLC and compared tumors with uninvolved tumor-adjacent lungs. All 250 or so NSCLC patients in the cohort were treatment-naive and had localized lung tumors that were resected. Of the NSCLC patients, about 130 were male and roughly 100 were female, and the mean age was approximately 66 years.

TCR beta CDR3 regions were sequenced from DNA using the immunoSEQ Assay. The study's own analysis went as follows. To compute T cell density, TCR beta template counts were normalized to usable DNA, which was estimated by amplifying housekeeping genes. Richness was estimated with the preseqR package, extrapolating to 400,000 templates for PBMC samples and 120,000 templates for tissue samples. Clonality was taken to be one minus Pielou's evenness. Tissue-enriched TCRs were identified by differential abundance testing using productive amino-acid clonotypes, minimum total count 5 and alpha 0.1. The Jaccard Index and the Morisita Overlap Index were used to measure repertoire overlap between compartments. GLIPH clustered TCR beta CDR3s with public tetramer-defined viral CDR3s; viral motifs required at least three viral sequences plus V-gene enrichment. Drawn from immuneACCESS, this table holds only the in-frame rearrangements with V and J called that TCRdb kept. Clones are partly lost; checked studies trace under half to an unresolved V gene and leave the rest unexplained. The V and J calls and clone size were taken over from that table, and D and trimming were inferred from the DNA. The sample records 70,000 to 95,000 clones, approximately 91% of which are singletons. Roughly 3.9% of the sample goes to the ten largest clones.

At diagnosis, peripheral blood, uninvolved tumor-adjacent lung and tumor were collected and were preserved as a mix of fresh-frozen and FFPE material. Blood samples were analyzed as peripheral blood mononuclear cells for TCR repertoire profiling. For this clone: Its antigen is currently not known. No quality values exist for individual bases; no much larger clone is one base distant.

Broad study findings and their caveats: Longer overall survival was associated with higher blood T cell density, whereas shorter survival was associated with higher adjacent-lung clonality. Because multi-region sequencing of the tumors was not done, intratumor heterogeneity could not be ruled out. A median of around 50 of the top 100 tumor clones turned up in the paired uninvolved adjacent lung, and fewer than 35 of those clones also ranked among the top 100 of that same adjacent lung. Because of the exploratory design, TCR variables were selected using unadjusted p-values without false-discovery rate correction. Uninvolved tumor-adjacent lung showed the highest T cell clonality, higher than tumor, which suggests more focused antigenic responses in the uninvolved tumor-adjacent lung.

The source was PBMCs, collected before any cancer treatment. This clonotype originated in a woman between 40 and 69 years old with stage II squamous cell lung carcinoma.

The CDR3 protein sequence reads: CASSWTSDEQFF. The DNA sequence is given as TGCGCCAGCAGCTGGACTAGCGATGAGCAGTTCTTC. The sequence is built from TRBV5-1 and TRBJ2-1, and TRBD2 matches 9 of the central bases. Trimming takes 3 bases off V and 8 bases off J; junction bases not matched to a gene: 0. From the cysteine up to the phenylalanine, the CDR3 has a length of 12 residues. Only the CDR3 region is kept as DNA, spanning 36 bases read in frame from base 1. Reading the germline V gene gives CDR1 SGHRS and CDR2 YFSETQ.